This T cell receptor (beta chain) was retrieved from a study of blood T cell repertoires in COVID-19. V was pared by 4 bases and J by 1 base, with 9 bases of the junction left unmatched. The CDR3 is 16 amino acids. Looked up from germline, CDR1 is LNHDA and CDR2 is SQIVND (reference sequence). The repertoire was sequenced with immunoSEQ multiplex PCR; TCRdb's copy has only in-frame clones and lacks some. The sample carries some 210,000 clones, 82% recorded once. Sequenced material: peripheral blood. This TCR was recovered from a woman in her 40s with acute or convalescent COVID-19. The chain uses TRBV19 and TRBJ1-1, with 7 positions matching TRBD1. CDR3 sequence reads: CASSTRTGTGNTEAFF. The CDR3 bases are TGTGCCAGTAGTACCCGGACAGGTACGGGGAACACTGAAGCTTTCTTT.